These 27 T cell receptor beta chains were all obtained from the same sample, sequenced in a study of blood T cell repertoires in COVID-19. TCRdb's copy holds only in-frame clones and misses some; the assay was immunoSEQ multiplex PCR. The table shows fewer than 300,000 clones, with 82% occurring only once. Sequenced: peripheral blood. The source of these receptors is a young woman with acute or convalescent COVID-19.

The chain has TRBV27 and TRBJ2-7, with 7 bases that match TRBD2. Germline-derived CDR1 and CDR2 are MNHEY and SMNVEV (reference sequence). The trim removed 3 bases at V and 4 bases at J, leaving 6 bases unmatched. This CDR3 is 14 amino acids long. The CDR3 sequence is CASSFGGSLYEQYF. The CDR3 DNA reads as TGTGCCAGCAGTTTTGGCGGGAGTCTATACGAGCAGTACTTC.

V is TRBV19 and J is TRBJ2-6; D is undetermined. This CDR3 has 12 amino acids. Trimming took off 8 bases at V and 1 base at J, with 3 bases between the two ends. Germline assignment: CDR1 LNHDA and CDR2 SQIVND (reference sequence). CDR3 amino acids: CASPSGANVLTF. The CDR3 DNA sequence: TGTGCCAGTCCGTCTGGGGCCAACGTCCTGACTTTC.

The chain carries TRBV4-1 and TRBJ2-7; D not certain. Deletions cut 0 bases from V and 4 bases from J, with 10 bases between. The CDR3 is 14 residues long. Germline V gene lookup returns CDR1 MGHRA and CDR2 YSYEKL. The CDR3 DNA is TGCGCCAGCAGCCAAGACGCCTATTCTTACGAGCAGTACTTC. Amino acid sequence: CASSQDAYSYEQYF.

V usage is TRBV19 and J usage is TRBJ1-1; 12 bases map to TRBD1. V gave up 4 bases and J gave up 4 bases; unmatched junction bases: 4. Per germline, CDR1 LNHDA and CDR2 SQIVND (reference sequence). The CDR3 extends over 15 amino acids. The CDR3 DNA is TGTGCCAGTAGTACCGGGACAGGGGGCGGCACTGAAGCTTTCTTT. Its protein is CASSTGTGGGTEAFF.

This clone was recorded many times. This chain connects TRBV7-9 to TRBJ2-3; D is possibly TRBD2 (6 bases). CDR1 is SEHNR, CDR2 FQNEAQ, per germline (reference sequence). The CDR3 is 13 residues long. Trimming took 11 bases from V and 3 from J, leaving 15 bases between them. CDR3 sequence (DNA): TGTGCCTCCGGGATGGAGGGGACAGATACGCAGTATTTT. The encoded protein is CASGMEGTDTQYF.

Here the CDR3 DNA reads TGTGCCAGCAGCTCGGACAGGGGCACAGATACGCAGTATTTT. It is translated as CASSSDRGTDTQYF. The chain uses TRBV7-8 and TRBJ2-3; TRBD1 matches 8 bases. Germline V CDR1 and CDR2: SGHVS, FQNEAQ. This CDR3 is 14 amino acids long. Trimming removed 4 bases from V and 1 base from J; junction bases left unmatched: 1. Complete variable domain (other parts from reference TRBV7-8 and TRBJ2-3): GAGVSQSPRYKVAKRGQDVALRCDPISGHVSLFWYQQALGQGPEFLTYFQNEAQLDKSGLPSDRFFAERPEGSVSTLKIQRTQQEDSAVYLCASSSDRGTDTQYFGPGTRLTVL.

This clone was seen a handful of times. The chain links TRBV9 to TRBJ1-2; D uncertain. The CDR3 totals 15 residues. Germline CDR1 and CDR2: SGDLS and YYNGEE. The V gene lost 0 bases and the J gene lost 4 bases, with 13 bases spanning the gap. CDR3 sequence (DNA): TGTGCCAGCAGCGTAGCGCCAGGCGAGGGCTATGGCTACACCTTC. Its translation is CASSVAPGEGYGYTF.

This clone was found once. V gene TRBV7-2 combines with J gene TRBJ1-5; D is possibly TRBD1 (6 bases). V was clipped by 5 bases and J by 0 bases, with 14 bases between them. The CDR3 runs to 16 residues. Germline V gene sequence: CDR1 SGHTA, CDR2 FQGNSA. The CDR3 DNA is TGTGCCAGCAGCATAGGACAGATATATAGCAATCAGCCCCAGCATTTT. It encodes CASSIGQIYSNQPQHF.

This rearrangement joins TRBV30 to TRBJ1-1; the D is unclear. Between the trimmed V and J ends, which lost 5 bases and 3 bases, there was a span of 10 bases. The CDR3 is made up of 12 amino acids. CDR1 is GTSNPN and CDR2 is SVGIG in the germline V gene (reference sequence). The CDR3 protein is CAWANVYTEAFF. CDR3 sequence (DNA): TGTGCCTGGGCTAACGTCTACACTGAAGCTTTCTTT. The variable domain in full, with the rest retrieved from reference TRBV30 and TRBJ1-1, is SQTIHQWPATLVQPVGSPLSLECTVEGTSNPNLYWYRQAAGRGLQLLFYSVGIGQISSEVPQNLSASRPQDRQFILSSKKLLLSDSGFYLCAWANVYTEAFFGQGTRLTVV.

This clone has more than one count but fewer than ten. This sequence joins TRBV27 and TRBJ1-4; 8 nucleotides match TRBD1. In germline, CDR1 is MNHEY, CDR2 SMNVEV (reference sequence). The CDR3 is 15 amino acids. Germline trimming cut 1 base from V and 7 bases from J; bases unmatched to any gene: 5. The CDR3 sequence: CASSLWTGRPEKLFF. The CDR3 DNA reads as TGTGCCAGCAGTTTATGGACAGGGCGGCCTGAAAAACTGTTTTTT.

With regard to this clone: Other DNA sequences in this specimen translate into the identical CDR3. The gene calls are TRBV27 and TRBJ2-1, with TRBD1 identical over 11 bases. After removal of 5 bases from V and 4 bases from J, the junction contained 4 bases not matched to a gene. Germline lookup yields CDR1 MNHEY and CDR2 SMNVEV (reference sequence). The CDR3 has 15 residues. This CDR3 reads CASSSRDRGYNEQFF. The CDR3 nucleotides read TGTGCCAGCAGTAGCCGGGACAGGGGGTACAATGAGCAGTTCTTC.

This chain uses TRBV13 with TRBJ2-7, with 10 positions matching TRBD2. The junction had 12 bases not matched to a gene; V was cut back by 0 bases and J by 4 bases. This CDR3 has 18 residues. Germline-derived CDR1 and CDR2 are PRHDT and FYEKMQ (reference sequence). The CDR3 bases are TGTGCCAGCAGCTTAGGCCTGGAGCGGGAGGGCCGGAAGTACGAGCAGTACTTC. Translated, it gives CASSLGLEREGRKYEQYF.

The gene calls are TRBV5-6 and TRBJ2-7, with a possible D match to TRBD1 (6 bases). The ends were cut back, 0 bases at V and 0 bases at J, with 7 bases in the middle. The V gene's germline CDR1 is SGHDT and CDR2 YYEEEE. The CDR3 runs 14 residues. CDR3 DNA: TGTGCCAGCAGCTTGGGGGACAACTCCTACGAGCAGTACTTC. This codes for CASSLGDNSYEQYF.

This sequence joins TRBV6-4 and TRBJ1-6, with D possibly matching TRBD1 (6 bases). Germline V gives CDR1 MRHNA, CDR2 SNTAGT. Between the trimmed V and J ends, which lost 3 bases and 7 bases, there was a span of 13 bases. This CDR3 has 15 residues. CDR3 residues: CASSERGILNSPLHF. In DNA, the CDR3 is TGTGCCAGCAGTGAGAGGGGGATTCTCAATTCACCCCTCCACTTT.

The V and J genes are TRBV24-1 and TRBJ2-1; 12 bases agree with TRBD2. Losses at the gene ends were 4 bases for V and 4 bases for J; bases not matched to a gene: 13. The CDR3 is 19 residues long. CDR1 KGHDR and CDR2 SFDVKD come from the germline V gene. The CDR3 loop is CATSEETSGSNWGYNEQFF. The CDR3 DNA reads as TGTGCCACCAGTGAAGAGACTAGCGGGAGCAATTGGGGTTACAATGAGCAGTTCTTC.

This clone was seen more than once but under ten times. The chain links TRBV28 to TRBJ1-3, with D possibly TRBD1 on 6 matching bases. Germline-derived CDR1 and CDR2 are MDHEN and SYDVKM. The CDR3 contains 13 residues. The V gene lost 7 bases and the J gene lost 4 bases, with 11 bases spanning the gap. The CDR3 region has the DNA TGTGCCAGCAAGGACAGCGCCGGAAACACCATATATTTT. It codes for CASKDSAGNTIYF.

This chain joins TRBV23-1 and TRBJ1-1; TRBD1 matches at 7 bases. TRBV23-1 is recorded as an ORF, its role being uncertain. CDR3 size: 17 residues. The J segment lost 0 bases and the V segment lost 2 bases, leaving 9 bases of the junction unmatched. CDR3 sequence (DNA): TGCGCCAGCAGTCAAACTCGGGAGACAGGGATGAACACTGAAGCTTTCTTT. Amino acids: CASSQTRETGMNTEAFF.

V and J are TRBV7-9 and TRBJ1-1; perhaps TRBD1 as D (5 bases). The CDR3 consists of 13 residues. Germline V gives CDR1 SEHNR, CDR2 FQNEAQ (reference sequence). Trimming took 4 bases from V and 8 from J, leaving 14 bases between them. The CDR3 loop is CASSSRTFGEAFF. The CDR3 DNA sequence: TGTGCCAGCAGCTCCAGGACATTCGGGGAAGCTTTCTTT.

The chain employs TRBV7-2 and TRBJ2-1; tentative D call: TRBD1 (5 bases). CDR3 length: 15 residues. Germline V gene data show CDR1 as SGHTA and CDR2 as FQGNSA. Trimming shortened V by 0 bases and J by 5 bases, and 11 bases separated the two germline ends. The chain's CDR3 is CASSLAGQANNEQFF. The CDR3 DNA reads as TGTGCCAGCAGCTTAGCGGGGCAGGCTAACAATGAGCAGTTCTTC.

This clone was detected only a few times. The chain has TRBV5-1 and TRBJ2-5, with D perhaps matching TRBD2 (6 bases). Germline-derived CDR1 and CDR2 are SGHRS and YFSETQ. Between the trimmed V and J ends, which lost 0 bases and 1 base, there was a span of 16 bases. There are 17 residues in the CDR3. The DNA of the CDR3 is TGCGCCAGCAGCTTGGGGACAATGACTAGATCCCAAGAGACCCAGTACTTC. Amino acid sequence: CASSLGTMTRSQETQYF. Full variable domain (remainder filled in from reference TRBV5-1 and TRBJ2-5): KAGVTQTPRYLIKTRGQQVTLSCSPISGHRSVSWYQQTPGQGLQFLFEYFSETQRNKGNFPGRFSGRQFSNSRSEMNVSTLELGDSALYLCASSLGTMTRSQETQYFGPGTRLLVL.

The CDR3 reads CASTGTSGRATYEQYF. The CDR3 nucleotides read TGTGCCAGCACCGGGACTAGCGGGAGGGCCACCTACGAGCAGTACTTC. The gene calls are TRBV28 and TRBJ2-7; 16 bases map to TRBD2. CDR1 is MDHEN and CDR2 is SYDVKM in the germline V gene. With 7 bases clipped from V and 2 bases from J, the junction kept 5 bases outside the gene matches. This CDR3 is built from 16 residues.

The gene calls are TRBV25-1 and TRBJ2-1, with 7 bases aligning to TRBD1. This CDR3 comprises 11 residues. CDR1 is MGHDK, CDR2 SYGVNS, per germline. V lost 8 bases, J lost 7 bases, and 2 bases stayed unmatched. The CDR3 DNA sequence: TGTGCCAGCCGACAGGGTAATGAGCAGTTCTTC. Protein product: CASRQGNEQFF. The variable domain in full, completed from reference TRBV25-1 and TRBJ2-1, reads EADIYQTPRYLVIGTGKKITLECSQTMGHDKMYWYQQDPGMELHLIHYSYGVNSTEKGDLSSESTVSRIRTEHFPLTLESARPSHTSQYLCASRQGNEQFFGPGTRLTVL.

The chain carries TRBV5-1 and TRBJ1-1; possibly TRBD1 for D (6 bases). The V end was cut by 1 base, the J end by 4 bases, with 11 bases between. Germline CDR1 and CDR2: SGHRS and YFSETQ. The CDR3 is 14 amino acids. CDR3 DNA sequence: TGCGCCAGCAGCTTGCCAGGCAGGGGCACTGAAGCTTTCTTT. Its protein product is CASSLPGRGTEAFF.

The chain joins TRBV28 to TRBJ2-7, with 7 positions matching TRBD1. This CDR3 is 13 amino acids long. Trimming removed 10 bases from V and 4 bases from J; junction bases left unmatched: 10. Per germline, CDR1 MDHEN and CDR2 SYDVKM. The CDR3 loop is CATGPPGGYEQYF. CDR3 DNA: TGTGCCACCGGGCCCCCAGGGGGATACGAGCAGTACTTC.

This clone appeared once. The CDR3 spells CSVARGTGDYNEQFF. CDR3 DNA: TGCAGCGTTGCCCGAGGGACAGGGGACTACAATGAGCAGTTCTTC. J is TRBJ2-1 and V is TRBV29-1; 10 bases are a match to TRBD1. V was pared by 4 bases and J by 3 bases, with 6 bases of the junction left unmatched. Germline V lookup: CDR1 SQVTM, CDR2 ANQGSEA. The CDR3 is 15 amino acids.

V usage is TRBV5-3 and J usage is TRBJ1-2; 7 bases are shared with TRBD1. TRBV5-3 is treated as an ORF (open reading frame) with a function not yet certain. V shed 4 bases and J 6 bases; nucleotides not matched to a gene: 12. The CDR3 has 15 amino acids. CDR3: CARSDTGDLAHGYTF. CDR3 bases: TGTGCCAGAAGCGATACAGGGGACCTGGCGCATGGCTACACCTTC.

This clone occurred once. V and J are TRBV7-8 and TRBJ1-2; 7 positions agree with TRBD1. The length of the CDR3 is 14 residues. CDR1 is SGHVS, CDR2 FQNEAQ, per germline. Trimming removed 5 bases from V and 0 bases from J; junction bases left unmatched: 3. The CDR3 coding sequence is TGTGCCAGCAGCCGAGGACAGGCTAACTATGGCTACACCTTC. It specifies CASSRGQANYGYTF.